This T cell receptor beta chain was identified during a study of blood T cell repertoires in COVID-19 (dated by TCRdb to 2020 to 2021). Some background on the complete study: Collaborator samples came from the United States, Italy and Spain and covered acute and convalescent phases of COVID-19. Where available, HLA class I and class II types were taken from metadata supplied by the sample provider and were not determined by assay-based typing. Sample metadata almost always included a de-identified subject ID, COVID-19 status, age in years and sex. The prospective study material was composed of cDNA or gDNA derived from T cells, B-cell-depleted T cells, or PBMCs. The dataset comprised deeply sampled blood TCRbeta repertoires from subjects exposed to, actively infected with, or recovered from COVID-19. The repertoires were released in a freely available public database intended as a resource for research on the immune response to SARS-CoV-2. Samples were obtained from the ongoing ImmuneRACE study (first 160 participants) and from 1,000 to 1,500 subjects provided by 6 global collaborators. Broad study findings and their caveats: The amount of clinical and demographic metadata varied by source and participant and was provided uncurated.

TCRbeta CDR3 regions were amplified from genomic DNA by means of the immunoSEQ Assay, a bias-controlled multiplex PCR. The study's processing was this. The number of nucleated cells in each sample was estimated from the amplification of reference gene primers within the assay. Sequence reads were collapsed and filtered to measure the absolute abundance of every unique TCRbeta CDR3 rearrangement. For each sample, productive Simpson clonality was calculated as the square root of Simpson's diversity index across productive rearrangements. TCRdb provides this immuneACCESS table in a form limited to in-frame rearrangements. Some clones are lacking; in checked studies, under half of them reflect an unresolved V gene, and why the rest are absent is not known. V, J and clone size are taken as reported in that table, and D and trimming were inferred from the DNA itself. For this sample the table gives 26,000 or so clones, of which roughly 89% were detected only once. Together, the top ten hold about 16% of the sample.

About this clone itself: Its antigen is still unknown. The record has no base qualities; no much larger clone is one base away.

Spanning cysteine to phenylalanine, the CDR3 consists of 15 amino acids. The entry retains the CDR3 DNA only, 45 bases that are in frame from base 1. The germline V gene sets CDR1 to SGHRS and CDR2 to YFSETQ. V is pared back by 0 bases and J by 4 bases, with 12 bases lying between the germline termini. Whole blood was collected in K2EDTA tubes by collaborating institutions according to the institutions' own protocols. For TCRbeta analysis, collaborators shipped samples in one of three forms: frozen whole blood, isolated PBMCs, or DNA extracted from either of those sample types. The chain links TRBV5-1 with TRBJ2-3; confidence is insufficient to name the D gene. This clonotype was obtained from a human donor in a cohort sampled during active COVID-19. Sequenced material: peripheral blood. Here is the DNA: TGCGCCAGCAGCTTGGACCTCGACTCAGCAGATACGCAGTATTTT. This sequence encodes CASSLDLDSADTQYF.